One and the same sample provided the 32 T cell receptor beta chains below, sequenced in a study of regulatory T cells in long-lasting Graves disease. Documented time point: persistent/refractory GD, antithyroid drugs over 5 years with positive TRAb. Making the TCR library involved RNA that had been extracted from PBMCs. Building the TCR beta libraries relied on iRepertoire HTBI primers, and CDR3 regions underwent Arm-PCR. TCRdb analysed the multiplex PCR reads with MiXCR anew, one entry per CDR3 protein. Here the sample spans a few hundred thousand distinct CDR3 sequences, less than 25% being singletons. The source material was peripheral blood mononuclear cells (PBMCs), sampled when the disease was refractory, from a patient treated with antithyroid drugs. These receptors all stem from a female donor with Graves disease.

As for this clonotype: Just one base apart from a much larger clone, this may be a read error. The conserved closing phenylalanine or tryptophan is absent in this CDR3, likely reflecting a read error. The rearrangement joins TRBV27 to TRBJ2-7; no firm D call. The germline gives CDR1 MNHEY, CDR2 SMNVEV (reference sequence). Deletions cut 6 bases from V and 5 bases from J, with 14 bases between. The CDR3 totals 13 residues. CDR3 sequence: CASRDLNLDEQYS. CDR3 nucleotide sequence: TGTGCCAGCAGGGACCTTAATCTCGACGAGCAGTACTCC.

V and J are TRBV20-1 and TRBJ1-1; 8 bases fit TRBD1. V trimming: 5 bases; J trimming: 0 bases; junction bases outside the gene matches: 5. Per germline, CDR1 DFQATT and CDR2 SNEGSKA (reference sequence). CDR3 size: 14 residues. The CDR3 reads CSAWGGQVNTEAFF. CDR3 bases: TGCAGTGCTTGGGGGGGACAGGTGAACACTGAAGCTTTCTTT.

V gene TRBV6-1 combines with J gene TRBJ1-6, with a weak D call TRBD1 (5 bases). Germline V gene lookup returns CDR1 MNHNS and CDR2 SASEGT. Between the trimmed V and J ends, which lost 2 bases and 0 bases, there was a span of 5 bases. There are 15 residues in the CDR3. The CDR3 reads CASSEQGSYNSPLHF. The CDR3 bases are TGTGCCAGCAGTGAACAGGGCTCCTATAATTCACCCCTCCACTTT.

This clonotype was seen many times. This CDR3 reads CAISVGTGTYEQYF. The CDR3 coding sequence is TGTGCCATCAGTGTTGGGACTGGGACCTACGAGCAGTACTTC. The chain joins TRBV10-3 to TRBJ2-7, with a possible D match to TRBD2 (6 bases). The V and J ends lost 4 bases and 2 bases respectively, with 12 bases between them. This CDR3 is built from 14 residues. Germline CDR1 and CDR2: ENHRY and SYGVKD.

This clonotype was counted at least ten times. The V gene is TRBV28, the J gene TRBJ1-1; 10 bases agree with TRBD1. The CDR3 extends over 14 amino acids. Germline V lookup: CDR1 MDHEN, CDR2 SYDVKM. The V and J ends lost 11 bases and 5 bases, in that order; junction bases with no gene match: 11. The DNA for the CDR3 is TGTGCCGGTGGGGGGGGACAGGGGTGGACTGAAGCTTTCTTT. Its translation is CAGGGGQGWTEAFF. Full variable domain (remainder filled in from reference TRBV28 and TRBJ1-1): DVKVTQSSRYLVKRTGEKVFLECVQDMDHENMFWYRQDPGLGLRLIYFSYDVKMKEKGDIPEGYSVSREKKERFSLILESASTNQTSMYLCAGGGGQGWTEAFFGQGTRLTVV.

This clonotype was counted ten times or more. V and J are TRBV3-1 and TRBJ1-1; 7 nucleotides agree with TRBD1. Germline V gene lookup returns CDR1 LGHDT and CDR2 YNNKEL (reference sequence). The CDR3 has 16 amino acids. V shed 1 base, J shed 5 bases, and the junction held 10 bases outside the gene matches. The chain's CDR3 is CASSQVSSGGRTEAFF. Here the CDR3 DNA reads TGTGCCAGCAGCCAAGTCAGTTCAGGGGGAAGGACTGAAGCTTTCTTT.

This clonotype came up many times. The chain couples TRBV6-2 or TRBV6-3 to TRBJ1-6; 8 nucleotides match TRBD1. CDR3 size: 17 residues. Losses at the gene ends were 0 bases for V and 5 bases for J; bases not matched to a gene: 6. Germline V lookup: CDR1 MNHEY, CDR2 SVGEGT. For the CDR3, the DNA is TGTGCCAGCAGTTACTCCTGGGACAGGCTAAATAATTCACCCCTCCACTTT. Translating gives CASSYSWDRLNNSPLHF.

The V and J genes are TRBV29-1 and TRBJ2-7; tentative D call: TRBD2 (7 bases). CDR3 length: 14 residues. V shed 4 bases and J shed 0 bases, with 13 bases lying between them. Germline V CDR1 and CDR2: SQVTM, ANQGSEA. The CDR3 bases are TGCAGCGTTGCACGGGGGGCAGACTCCTACGAGCAGTACTTC. This encodes CSVARGADSYEQYF.

The CDR3 nucleotides are TGCGCCAGCAGCCAAGCCCGGGACAGCGAAGAGACCCAGTACTTC. Translated: CASSQARDSEETQYF. The chain is built from TRBV4-1 and TRBJ2-5; 7 positions agree with TRBD1. There are 15 residues in the CDR3. Germline V gene sequence: CDR1 MGHRA, CDR2 YSYEKL. V gave up 1 base and J gave up 3 bases; unmatched junction bases: 5.

This clonotype was recorded at least ten times. The CDR3, as DNA: TGTGCCAGCAGTTACTCTAGCGGGGTAGGGGAGACCCAGTACTTC. It translates to CASSYSSGVGETQYF. The genes are TRBV6-5 and TRBJ2-5; 8 bases match TRBD2. This CDR3 region has 15 residues. The germline V gene encodes CDR1 MNHEY and CDR2 SVGAGI. V lost 0 bases, J lost 5 bases, and 5 bases stayed unmatched.

A remark on this clonotype: Being one base from a much bigger clone, this may be a read error. The V gene is TRBV7-3, the J gene TRBJ1-2, with unresolved D. The length of the CDR3 is 14 residues. Germline V CDR1 and CDR2: SGHTA, FQGTGA. CDR3 bases: TGTGCCAGCAGCCCGGACGGAGCTAACTATGGCCACACCTTC. It specifies CASSPDGANYGHTF. The variable domain in full, completed from reference TRBV7-3 and TRBJ1-2, reads GAGVSQTPSNKVTEKGKYVELRCDPISGHTALYWYRQSLGQGPEFLIYFQGTGAADDSGLPNDRFFAVRPEGSVSTLKIQRTERGDSAVYLCASSPDGANYGHTFGSGTRLTVV.

The chain combines TRBV6-1 with TRBJ1-4; perhaps TRBD1 as D (5 bases). The CDR3 sequence is 11 residues long. Trimming removed 6 bases at V and 10 bases at J, with 9 bases between. Per the germline V gene, CDR1 is MNHNS and CDR2 is SASEGT. The CDR3 DNA reads TGTGCCAGCAGGACCGGGGGAAAACTGTTTTTT. Translation gives CASRTGGKLFF.

This sequence joins TRBV28 and TRBJ2-7; TRBD2 aligns across 11 bases. Germline V gives CDR1 MDHEN, CDR2 SYDVKM. V dropped 7 bases and J dropped 3; count of bases not matched to a gene: 5. This CDR3 is built from 14 residues. The CDR3 nucleotides are TGTGCCAGCACTACTAGCGGGAGAGGCTACGAGCAGTACTTC. Its translation is CASTTSGRGYEQYF.

The chain carries TRBV5-1 and TRBJ1-1; D is ambiguous. Germline-derived CDR1 and CDR2 are SGHRS and YFSETQ. The V end lost 0 bases, the J end lost 1 base, and 7 bases lay between the germline ends. The CDR3 runs 14 residues. The CDR3 coding sequence is TGCGCCAGCAGCTTGGAGTGGCAGAACACTGAAGCTTTCTTT. It yields the protein CASSLEWQNTEAFF.

This clonotype has a count of ten or more. The CDR3 sequence: CASSLATGNSNQPQHF. The CDR3 coding sequence is TGTGCCAGCAGCTTAGCGACGGGAAATAGCAATCAGCCCCAGCATTTT. V is TRBV7-2 and J is TRBJ1-5; no clear D. The CDR3 consists of 16 residues. Germline assignment: CDR1 SGHTA and CDR2 FQGNSA. V lost 0 bases, J lost 0 bases, and 9 bases lay in between.

This clonotype has a handful of counts. The chain links TRBV19 to TRBJ2-2, with TRBD1 matching over 7 bases. CDR3 size: 15 residues. The V and J ends lost 9 bases and 2 bases, in that order; junction bases with no gene match: 9. CDR1 LNHDA and CDR2 SQIVND come from the germline V gene (reference sequence). The CDR3 region is CASETGTANTGELFF. The CDR3 DNA follows: TGTGCCAGCGAAACCGGGACAGCCAACACCGGGGAGCTGTTTTTT.

The sample holds many counts of this clonotype. This chain links TRBV24-1 with TRBJ1-2, with a tentative D call TRBD1 (6 bases). This CDR3 spans 14 amino acids. V was cut by 0 bases and J by 3 bases, with 7 bases left in between. CDR1 and CDR2 (germline): KGHDR, SFDVKD. Written as DNA, the CDR3 is TGTGCCACCAGTGATTTGGCAGGGGACTATGGCTACACCTTC. It codes for CATSDLAGDYGYTF.

This rearrangement joins TRBV7-2 to TRBJ1-5, with D possibly being TRBD1 (5 bases). The CDR3 runs to 13 residues. Trimming shortened V by 5 bases and J by 7 bases, and 12 bases separated the two germline ends. The germline CDR1 and CDR2 sequences are SGHTA and FQGNSA. CDR3 in amino acids: CASSPRTSQPQHF. The DNA for the CDR3 is TGTGCCAGCAGCCCGAGGACAAGCCAGCCCCAGCATTTT.

About this clonotype: Its ends do not fully match the called genes, so a read error is possible. This sequence joins TRBV6-1 and TRBJ2-1, with D uncertain. CDR1 MNHNS and CDR2 SASEGT come from the germline V gene. This CDR3 has 12 residues. The CDR3 region has the DNA TGTGCCAGCATGGCACCCTACAATGAGCGGTTCTTC. Its translation: CASMAPYNERFF.

This clonotype was detected ten times or more. This sequence joins TRBV7-9 and TRBJ2-7; 11 bases fit TRBD2. Germline trimming cut 5 bases from V and 4 bases from J; bases unmatched to any gene: 4. CDR3 length: 14 amino acids. Germline V gives CDR1 SEHNR, CDR2 FQNEAQ (reference sequence). CDR3 nucleotides: TGTGCCAGCAGCAGACTAGCGGGGCTGTACGAGCAGTACTTC. Translated, it gives CASSRLAGLYEQYF.

Only a few counts were recorded for this clonotype. The chain recombines TRBV20-1 with TRBJ2-2; 9 bases are shared with TRBD2. With 4 bases clipped from V and 2 bases from J, the junction kept 8 bases outside the gene matches. This CDR3 contains 16 residues. Germline-derived CDR1 and CDR2 are DFQATT and SNEGSKA (reference sequence). CDR3 coding DNA: TGCAGTGCTATGGGTAGCGGGAGTGTTAACACCGGGGAGCTGTTTTTT. Translation: CSAMGSGSVNTGELFF.

The sample holds many counts of this clonotype. V usage is TRBV6-2 or TRBV6-3 and J usage is TRBJ2-7; D not certain. Trimming cost V 2 bases and J 7 bases, with 9 bases left between them. Germline V gene lookup returns CDR1 MNHEY and CDR2 SVGEGT. This CDR3 spans 12 amino acids. CDR3 nucleotides: TGTGCCAGCAGTTACGTCCGTGGAGAGCAGTACTTC. This encodes CASSYVRGEQYF.

The chain is built from TRBV7-2 and TRBJ2-3; D perhaps matches TRBD1 (6 bases). Looked up from germline, CDR1 is SGHTA and CDR2 is FQGNSA. The CDR3 is 17 residues long. Between the trimmed V and J ends, which lost 5 bases and 2 bases, there was a span of 20 bases. The CDR3 nucleotides are TGTGCCAGCAGCCCAAAGGGGGACCTCTCGGTCACAGATACGCAGTATTTT. This gives the protein CASSPKGDLSVTDTQYF.

This clonotype came up many times. V is TRBV19 and J is TRBJ1-5; D is ambiguous. V was cut by 2 bases and J by 4 bases, with 6 bases left in between. CDR3 length: 13 residues. CDR1 is LNHDA, CDR2 SQIVND, per germline (reference sequence). The CDR3 region has the DNA TGTGCCAGTAGTATACGAGGAAATCAGCCCCAGCATTTT. Protein product: CASSIRGNQPQHF.

This clonotype was recorded many times. The chain recombines TRBV2 with TRBJ2-7; unclear D gene. The CDR3 length is 15 residues. Germline V CDR1 and CDR2: SNHLY, FYNNEI. Trimming took off 3 bases at V and 0 bases at J, with 12 bases between the two ends. The CDR3, as DNA: TGTGCCAGCAGTGAGGATAGTGGGCCCTCCTACGAGCAGTACTTC. Residues: CASSEDSGPSYEQYF.

This clonotype was found many times. The J gene is TRBJ2-2, the V gene TRBV12-3 or TRBV12-4; D is undetermined. This CDR3 contains 12 residues. V was shortened by 4 bases and J by 7 bases, with 7 bases between the two germline ends. In nucleotides, the CDR3 is TGTGCCAGCAGTTACGACATCGGGGAGCTGTTTTTT. It codes for CASSYDIGELFF.

This clonotype was seen many times. V gene TRBV12-3 or TRBV12-4 combines with J gene TRBJ2-5; a possible D gene is TRBD2 (7 bases). The V end lost 7 bases, the J end lost 7 bases, and 16 bases lay between the germline ends. CDR3 length equals 13 residues. The CDR3 reads CASTLGGQGTQYF. DNA of the CDR3: TGTGCCAGCACCCTGGGGGGGCAGGGGACCCAGTACTTC.

Here the CDR3 DNA reads TGTGCCAGCAGCCAAAATGCGGGCTCCTATAATTCACCCCTCCACTTT. Translated, it gives CASSQNAGSYNSPLHF. The V call is TRBV3-1, the J call TRBJ1-6; no clear D. The CDR3 consists of 16 residues. V was shortened by 2 bases and J by 0 bases, with 8 bases between the two germline ends. In germline, CDR1 is LGHDT, CDR2 YNNKEL (reference sequence).

The V call is TRBV20-1, the J call TRBJ1-6, with D unresolved. V gave up 0 bases and J gave up 14 bases, with 17 bases separating them. The CDR3 runs 14 residues. Germline V CDR1 and CDR2: DFQATT, SNEGSKA (reference sequence). The DNA of the CDR3 is TGCAGTGCTAGAGATCGTGACACGGGATTAGCCCTCCACTTT. Translated, it gives CSARDRDTGLALHF.

Only a few counts were recorded for this clonotype. The chain carries TRBV6-1 and TRBJ2-2, with a tentative D call TRBD1 (6 bases). The V and J ends lost 6 bases and 2 bases respectively, with 10 bases between them. This CDR3 contains 14 residues. The V gene's germline CDR1 is MNHNS and CDR2 SASEGT. In DNA, the CDR3 is TGTGCCAGCAGCCACAGGGATAACACCGGGGAGCTGTTTTTT. As protein: CASSHRDNTGELFF.

The chain recombines TRBV5-1 with TRBJ2-2, with D maybe TRBD1 (6 bases). In germline, CDR1 is SGHRS, CDR2 YFSETQ. The CDR3 extends over 15 amino acids. Trimming pared 10 bases from V and 3 bases from J, leaving 19 bases between. CDR3 region: CAGQKSFGDTGELFF. The DNA for the CDR3 is TGCGCCGGACAGAAAAGCTTCGGGGACACCGGGGAGCTGTTTTTT.

This sequence joins TRBV12-3 or TRBV12-4 and TRBJ1-2; 9 bases are shared with TRBD1. V gave up 5 bases and J gave up 8 bases; unmatched junction bases: 12. The length of the CDR3 is 15 residues. CDR3 sequence: CASSPRGTGLYGYTF. Written as DNA, the CDR3 is TGTGCCAGCAGTCCCCGGGGGACAGGGCTCTACGGCTACACCTTC.